A selection of T cell receptor beta chains follows, all from one sample in a study of regulatory T cells in long-lasting Graves disease. Each CDR3 protein gets one entry after TCRdb re-called the multiplex PCR reads with MiXCR. This table has approximately 480,000 distinct CDR3 sequences, roughly 16% appearing once. These records were also assigned to another study, of T cells in Graves' hyperthyroidism and ophthalmopathy.

The sample consisted of peripheral blood mononuclear cells (PBMCs), taken at new diagnosis, from a patient treated with antithyroid drugs. All receptors come from a man between 35 and 55 years old with Graves disease. The CDR3 runs from the conserved cysteine through the conserved F or W. Fields, in order: D gene, clone size, V gene, J gene, CDR3 DNA, CDR3 protein. The D gene is left open where the match is weak. Clone size is not always given. Where it is, it says once, few, many or a class for expanded clones.

d_gene: TRBD2
abundance: many
v_gene: TRBV28
j_gene: TRBJ2-2
CDR3nt: TGTGCCAGCAGGTTCGGGACTAGCGTCAGCGGGGAGCTGTTTTTT
CDR3aa: CASRFGTSVSGELFF

d_gene: TRBD1
abundance: many
v_gene: TRBV28
j_gene: TRBJ2-1
CDR3nt: TGTGCCAGCAGTGGGGACAGAAATGAGCAGTTCTTC
CDR3aa: CASSGDRNEQFF

d_gene: .
abundance: few
v_gene: TRBV6-1
j_gene: TRBJ2-3
CDR3nt: TGTGCCGGAAACAGAAAACCCACAGATACGCAGTATTTT
CDR3aa: CAGNRKPTDTQYF

d_gene: TRBD2
abundance: many
v_gene: TRBV28
j_gene: TRBJ2-3
CDR3nt: TGTGCCAGCAGTTTAGCCGGGACTAGCGGGAACACAGATACGCAGTATTTT
CDR3aa: CASSLAGTSGNTDTQYF

d_gene: TRBD1
abundance: few
v_gene: TRBV4-2
j_gene: TRBJ1-6
CDR3nt: TGTGCCAGCAGCCAGCGAGACAGGGGGAATTCACCCCTCCACTTT
CDR3aa: CASSQRDRGNSPLHF

d_gene: .
abundance: many
v_gene: TRBV7-2
j_gene: TRBJ1-2
CDR3nt: TGTGCCAGCAGCCCCGACGACTATGGCTACACCTTC
CDR3aa: CASSPDDYGYTF

d_gene: .
abundance: .
v_gene: TRBV29-1
j_gene: TRBJ1-2
CDR3nt: TGCAGCGTCCAGGGACGGCTAGCTAACTATGGCTACACCTTC
CDR3aa: CSVQGRLANYGYTF

d_gene: .
abundance: many
v_gene: TRBV15
j_gene: TRBJ1-2
CDR3nt: TGTGCCACCAGCAGAGACCCGGGGAACGGCTATGGCTACACCTTC
CDR3aa: CATSRDPGNGYGYTF

d_gene: .
abundance: many
v_gene: TRBV6-1
j_gene: TRBJ2-7
CDR3nt: TGTGCCAGCAGTGGGACCGGGGGTCCCTACGAGCAGTACTTC
CDR3aa: CASSGTGGPYEQYF

d_gene: TRBD1
abundance: many
v_gene: TRBV5-1
j_gene: TRBJ2-7
CDR3nt: TGCGCCAGCAGCACCTTGACAGGGGACTACGAGCAGTACTTC
CDR3aa: CASSTLTGDYEQYF

d_gene: TRBD1
abundance: few
v_gene: TRBV20-1
j_gene: TRBJ1-6
CDR3nt: TGCAGTGCTCCGACAGGGAAGAGCTCCTATAATTCACCCCTCCACTTT
CDR3aa: CSAPTGKSSYNSPLHF

d_gene: .
abundance: .
v_gene: TRBV6-2/TRBV6-3
j_gene: TRBJ1-2
CDR3nt: TGTGCCAGCAGTTACTCGGCCGGGGTCAACTATGGCTACACCTTC
CDR3aa: CASSYSAGVNYGYTF

d_gene: .
abundance: many
v_gene: TRBV20-1
j_gene: TRBJ2-1
CDR3nt: TGCAGTGGCCAGAGTTCGGGTTACAATGAGCAGTTCTTC
CDR3aa: CSGQSSGYNEQFF

d_gene: .
abundance: many
v_gene: TRBV7-6
j_gene: TRBJ2-5
CDR3nt: TGTGCCAGCAGCTTCCCGGTGGGGGTAGAGACCCAGTACTTC
CDR3aa: CASSFPVGVETQYF

d_gene: .
abundance: few
v_gene: TRBV10-3
j_gene: TRBJ2-1
CDR3nt: TGTGCCATCAGTGAGTCACTTCGAGCGGGTGGGGGAAATGAGCAGTTCTTC
CDR3aa: CAISESLRAGGGNEQFF

d_gene: .
abundance: .
v_gene: TRBV29-1
j_gene: TRBJ1-2
CDR3nt: TGCGGCGTTGCGGGGAACTATGGCTACACCTTC
CDR3aa: CGVAGNYGYTF

d_gene: .
abundance: many
v_gene: TRBV18
j_gene: TRBJ1-1
CDR3nt: TGTGCCAGCTCACCACGTGGGGGACCGAACACTGAAGCTTTCTTT
CDR3aa: CASSPRGGPNTEAFF

d_gene: TRBD2
abundance: many
v_gene: TRBV27
j_gene: TRBJ2-7
CDR3nt: TGTGCCAGCAGCTTCTCCCTACTCCGACTAGCGGGAACTAGGGAGCAGTACTTC
CDR3aa: CASSFSLLRLAGTREQYF

d_gene: .
abundance: many
v_gene: TRBV12-3/TRBV12-4
j_gene: TRBJ2-5
CDR3nt: TGTGCCAGCAGTTTAGTTCTTGGCAGTGGGGAGACCCAGTACTTC
CDR3aa: CASSLVLGSGETQYF

d_gene: TRBD2
abundance: .
v_gene: TRBV6-1
j_gene: TRBJ2-1
CDR3nt: TGTGCCAGCATAGTAGCGGGGGGGGTCAATGAGCAGTTCTTC
CDR3aa: CASIVAGGVNEQFF

d_gene: .
abundance: few
v_gene: TRBV12-3/TRBV12-4
j_gene: TRBJ1-6
CDR3nt: TGTGCCAGCGGCAGGAGCTCCTATAATTCACCCCTCCACTTT
CDR3aa: CASGRSSYNSPLHF

d_gene: TRBD1
abundance: .
v_gene: TRBV6-2/TRBV6-3
j_gene: TRBJ2-2
CDR3nt: TGTGCCAGCAGCGTAACAGGGGTCCAGGGAACCGGGGAGCTGTTTTTT
CDR3aa: CASSVTGVQGTGELFF